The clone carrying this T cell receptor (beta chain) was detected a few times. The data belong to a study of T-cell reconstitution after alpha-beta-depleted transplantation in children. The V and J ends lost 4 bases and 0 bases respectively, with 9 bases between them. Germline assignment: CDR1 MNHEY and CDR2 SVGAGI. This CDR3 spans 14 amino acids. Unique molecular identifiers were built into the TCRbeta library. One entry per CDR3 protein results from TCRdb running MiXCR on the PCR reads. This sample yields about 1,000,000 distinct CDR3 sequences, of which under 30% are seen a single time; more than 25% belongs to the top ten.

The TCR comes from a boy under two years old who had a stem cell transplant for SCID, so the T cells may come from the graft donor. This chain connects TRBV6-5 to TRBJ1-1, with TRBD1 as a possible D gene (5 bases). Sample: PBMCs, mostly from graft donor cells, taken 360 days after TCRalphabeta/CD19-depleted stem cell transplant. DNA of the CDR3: TGTGCCAGCAGTTCCAGGGCCTTGAACACTGAAGCTTTCTTT. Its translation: CASSSRALNTEAFF.